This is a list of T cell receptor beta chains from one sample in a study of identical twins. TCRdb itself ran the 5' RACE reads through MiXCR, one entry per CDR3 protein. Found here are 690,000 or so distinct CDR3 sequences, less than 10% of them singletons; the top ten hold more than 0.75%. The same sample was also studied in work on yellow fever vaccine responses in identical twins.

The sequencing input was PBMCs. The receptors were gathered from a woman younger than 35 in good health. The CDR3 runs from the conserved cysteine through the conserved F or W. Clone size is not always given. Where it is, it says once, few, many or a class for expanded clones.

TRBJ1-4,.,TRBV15,CATSRAYDEKLFF
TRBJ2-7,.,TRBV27,CASGRGQENYEQYF
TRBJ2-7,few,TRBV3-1,CASSQVYSYEQYF
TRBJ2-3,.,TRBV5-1,CASSLGPPQDTQYF
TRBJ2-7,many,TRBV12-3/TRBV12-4,CASSQRVGFSYEQYF
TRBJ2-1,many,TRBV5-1,CASSLSGGGYNEQFF
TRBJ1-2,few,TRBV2,CASRNRTGNYGYTF
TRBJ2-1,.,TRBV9,CASSVGGAGGNNEQFF
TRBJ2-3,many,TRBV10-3,CAIKTSGGDTDTQYF
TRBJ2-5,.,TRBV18,CASSPDRLQETQYF
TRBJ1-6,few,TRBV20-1,CSAREGGQGRTPLHF
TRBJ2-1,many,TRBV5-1,CASSLLPSSYNEQFF